The TCR beta chain under discussion was sequenced for a study of CD8 T cells in Susac syndrome. RNA, at about 0.5 to 1 ug, was reverse transcribed with random hexamers. Amplification of TCR beta CDR3 spanned 54 Vbeta and 13 Jbeta via immunoSEQ multiplex PCR. Each CDR3 protein is one row after TCRdb ran MiXCR on the immunoSEQ multiplex PCR reads. This table has about 110,000 distinct CDR3 sequences, roughly 94% appearing once. The CD8+ and CD4+ T cells were isolated magnetically using a negative isolation approach, whereas the TEMRA cells were enriched by FACS. The CDR3 runs 15 residues. The trim removed 3 bases at V and 5 bases at J, leaving 5 bases unmatched. Germline V gene lookup returns CDR1 ENHRY and CDR2 SYGVKD.

This rearrangement joins TRBV10-3 to TRBJ2-1, with TRBD1 matching over 9 bases. The sequence was collected from a human donor with Susac syndrome. The sample was CD8+ T cells from PBMCs. The CDR3 DNA reads as TGTGCCATCAGTGACGCCGGGACAGGGAACAATGAGCAGTTCTTC. The encoded protein is CAISDAGTGNNEQFF.